The sequence of this TCR beta chain was determined in a study of blood T cell repertoires in COVID-19. Clinical histories supplied by participants themselves formed the basis of cohort assignment. Recovered status applied to Cohort 3 donors who had two consecutive negative PCRs. It also applied to those with clearance or with symptom resolution. The CDR3 contains 13 residues. Germline V gene sequence: CDR1 LNHNV, CDR2 YYDKDF (reference sequence). V lost 5 bases to trimming and J lost 11 bases, with 18 bases between them. Study processing details: Amplification with reference gene primers provided the estimates of nucleated cell counts. This table comes from immunoSEQ multiplex PCR, and its TCRdb copy is limited to in-frame clones, with some not included. That table supplies the V and J calls and clone size; D and trimming were determined from the DNA. The sample yields about 410,000 clones, just under 90% seen once.

V gene TRBV15 combines with J gene TRBJ1-1; D remains unclear. This receptor was obtained from a woman in her 30s who had recovered from COVID-19. Specimen: PBMCs or T cells enriched from blood (not recorded which). The CDR3 DNA is TGTGCCACCAGCGTAAAGCGGGATAGAAGGGCTTTCTTT. Translated, it gives CATSVKRDRRAFF.